What follows are 9 T cell receptor beta chains derived from one specimen sequenced in a study of monozygotic twins with inflammatory bowel disease. For each CDR3 protein, TCRdb gives one entry from its re-call of the 5' RACE reads, without DNA. The sample has more than 100,000 distinct CDR3 sequences. Sequencing was carried out using blood. The receptors shown here come from a human donor with ulcerative colitis or Crohn's disease, or a healthy co-twin of an affected twin (not recorded which).

The V and J genes are TRBV6-1 and TRBJ1-2. The CDR3 covers 13 residues. Per germline, CDR1 MNHNS and CDR2 SASEGT. The CDR3 sequence: CASTDRFGYGYTF.

The J gene is TRBJ1-5, the V gene TRBV5-1. The germline V gene has CDR1 SGHRS and CDR2 YFSETQ. This CDR3 spans 13 amino acids. This CDR3 is CASSLEGTQPQHF.

The chain joins TRBV4-3 to TRBJ2-7; TCRdb names TRBD1, which stays unverified in the absence of DNA. Germline CDR1 LGHNA, CDR2 YSLEER. The CDR3 is made up of 14 amino acids. The CDR3 region is CASSQGRGGYEQYF.

The chain links TRBV4-3 to TRBJ2-1; as DNA is missing, the TRBD2 call by TCRdb cannot be tested. CDR3 length: 19 amino acids. CDR1 is LGHNA and CDR2 is YSLEER in the germline V gene. The CDR3 sequence is CASSQSAGGSSSSYNEQFF.

This rearrangement joins TRBV11-3 to TRBJ2-1; TCRdb outputs TRBD2, but without DNA this stays unchecked. The CDR3 spans 14 residues. Germline-derived CDR1 and CDR2 are SGHNT and YENEEA. CDR3 sequence reads: CASSLHSGDNEQFF.

The V gene is TRBV19, the J gene TRBJ1-2; TCRdb outputs TRBD1, but without DNA this stays unchecked. CDR3 length: 12 residues. Germline loops: CDR1 LNHDA, CDR2 SQIVND (reference sequence). CDR3 amino acids: CASCDRTYGYTF.

The gene calls are TRBV5-1 and TRBJ1-2; TCRdb gives TRBD1 as the D gene, but with no DNA this cannot be confirmed. Germline CDR1 and CDR2: SGHRS and YFSETQ. The CDR3 consists of 14 residues. The CDR3 here is CATRQTGALDGYTF. Filled out from reference TRBV5-1 and TRBJ1-2, the complete variable domain reads KAGVTQTPRYLIKTRGQQVTLSCSPISGHRSVSWYQQTPGQGLQFLFEYFSETQRNKGNFPGRFSGRQFSNSRSEMNVSTLELGDSALYLCATRQTGALDGYTFGSGTRLTVV.

The rearrangement uses TRBV7-9 and TRBJ1-2; the TCRdb call, TRBD1, lacks DNA for checking. Germline V gives CDR1 SEHNR, CDR2 FQNEAQ (reference sequence). This CDR3 is built from 12 residues. CDR3 sequence: CASSSTVYGYTF.

The V call is TRBV28, the J call TRBJ2-1; TCRdb's assignment of TRBD2 cannot be checked, as there is no DNA. Germline values: CDR1 MDHEN, CDR2 SYDVKM. This CDR3 contains 15 residues. The CDR3 reads CASSLYGTNYNEQFF.